The 15 T cell receptor beta chains listed next were all sequenced from one sample in a study of cytomegalovirus exposure and HLA in healthy donors. Profiling relied on immunoSEQ multiplex PCR, and the TCRdb table lists in-frame clones only, not all of them. The sample lists around 130,000 clones, roughly 90% occurring once. The sequencing sample was made of PBMCs. The receptors shown here come from a man aged 25 to 40 in good health and CMV-seronegative.

This clone occurred once. The chain combines TRBV9 with TRBJ2-7; tentative D call: TRBD1 (5 bases). CDR3 length: 14 amino acids. The V and J ends lost 0 bases and 1 base respectively, with 8 bases between them. Germline lookup yields CDR1 SGDLS and CDR2 YYNGEE. CDR3 nucleotides: TGTGCCAGCAGCGTAGTGGACACTTCCTACGAGCAGTACTTC. It specifies CASSVVDTSYEQYF.

The rearrangement joins TRBV27 to TRBJ2-6, with D possibly matching TRBD2 (6 bases). The CDR3 consists of 19 residues. CDR1 MNHEY and CDR2 SMNVEV come from the germline V gene (reference sequence). With 2 bases removed from V and 0 bases from J, the gap between germline ends came to 17 bases. The DNA for the CDR3 is TGTGCCAGCAGTTTAAGGGCCAGGAGGGATGACTCTGGGGCCAACGTCCTGACTTTC. This codes for CASSLRARRDDSGANVLTF.

A word on this clone: Relative to the germline gene, one junction end is altered; a read error may explain this. V and J are TRBV4-1 and TRBJ1-1; TRBD1 matches 10 bases. The CDR3 is 14 residues long. CDR1 MGHRA and CDR2 YSYEKL come from the germline V gene. CDR3 DNA: TGCGCCAGCAGCCGAATGGGGACAGGGGTCACCGGCGGCTTT. Translated, it gives CASSRMGTGVTGGF.

This chain's CDR3 is CASSLSIGGRGGDTDTQYF. The CDR3 nucleotides are TGTGCCAGCAGTTTATCGATAGGAGGTCGGGGGGGGGACACAGATACGCAGTATTTT. V gene TRBV27 combines with J gene TRBJ2-3, with TRBD2 matching 8 bases. J gave up 2 bases and V 0 bases, and 13 bases lay outside the gene matches. The CDR3 consists of 19 residues. Germline V CDR1 and CDR2: MNHEY, SMNVEV (reference sequence).

The J gene is TRBJ1-3, the V gene TRBV5-1, with 11 positions matching TRBD1. The germline gives CDR1 SGHRS, CDR2 YFSETQ. V lost 4 bases, J lost 4 bases, and 4 bases stayed unmatched. CDR3 size: 15 residues. The CDR3 protein is CASSLRTGGGNTIYF. The DNA for the CDR3 is TGCGCCAGCAGCCTCCGGACAGGGGGCGGAAACACCATATATTTT.

The genes are TRBV6-5 and TRBJ1-1; TRBD1 matches 8 bases. V trimming: 7 bases; J trimming: 2 bases; junction bases outside the gene matches: 6. Germline loops: CDR1 MNHEY, CDR2 SVGAGI. This CDR3 spans 14 amino acids. In nucleotides, the CDR3 is TGTGCCAGCACCCCACAGGGGGTTAACACTGAAGCTTTCTTT. It is translated as CASTPQGVNTEAFF.

This chain links TRBV5-4 with TRBJ2-7, with TRBD1 matching over 9 bases. The CDR3 is made up of 14 amino acids. In germline, CDR1 is SGHNT, CDR2 YYREEE (reference sequence). With V trimmed by 4 bases and J by 7 bases, 9 bases remained unmatched. CDR3: CASSPEGQGWEQYF. For the CDR3, the DNA is TGTGCCAGCAGCCCAGAGGGACAGGGATGGGAGCAGTACTTC. Supplemented by reference TRBV5-4 and TRBJ2-7, the full variable domain reads ETGVTQSPTHLIKTRGQQVTLRCSSQSGHNTVSWYQQALGQGPQFIFQYYREEENGRGNFPPRFSGLQFPNYSSELNVNALELDDSALYLCASSPEGQGWEQYFGPGTRLTVT.

CDR3 nucleotides: TGTGCCAGCAGCGCCGGGACTAGCGGGGGCTACTCCTACAATGAGCAGTTCTTC. Translating gives CASSAGTSGGYSYNEQFF. The chain links TRBV5-4 to TRBJ2-1; 14 positions agree with TRBD2. Germline V gene sequence: CDR1 SGHNT, CDR2 YYREEE (reference sequence). The V and J ends lost 4 bases and 0 bases, in that order; junction bases with no gene match: 6. The CDR3 is 18 residues long.

V usage is TRBV19 and J usage is TRBJ2-2; 9 bases are a match to TRBD1. This CDR3 is built from 15 residues. Germline V gives CDR1 LNHDA, CDR2 SQIVND (reference sequence). The V segment lost 10 bases and the J segment 4 bases; nucleotides outside the gene matches: 10. The chain's CDR3 is CATTGQGGITGELFF. The CDR3 coding sequence is TGTGCCACCACGGGACAGGGTGGTATCACCGGGGAGCTGTTTTTT.

The J gene is TRBJ2-7, the V gene TRBV6-5, with D uncertain. The CDR3 loop spans 14 amino acids. CDR1 MNHEY and CDR2 SVGAGI come from the germline V gene. V dropped 6 bases and J dropped 2 bases, with 14 bases sitting between them. The CDR3 DNA reads TGTGCCAGCAGCCTCGGGTACGCGCCCTACGAGCAGTACTTC. Encoded protein: CASSLGYAPYEQYF.

The chain's CDR3 is CASSPIQGWQETQYF. For the CDR3, the DNA is TGCGCCAGCAGTCCCATACAGGGGTGGCAAGAGACCCAGTACTTC. The rearrangement uses TRBV10-2 and TRBJ2-5, with 7 bases aligning to TRBD1. V lost 5 bases, J lost 2 bases, and 8 bases stayed unmatched. The CDR3 covers 15 residues. Per germline, CDR1 WSHSY and CDR2 SAAADI.

This clone was recorded once. The rearrangement joins TRBV19 to TRBJ2-7, with D maybe TRBD2 (5 bases). The CDR3 has 12 amino acids. Per germline, CDR1 LNHDA and CDR2 SQIVND (reference sequence). V dropped 7 bases and J dropped 6 bases, with 13 bases sitting between them. CDR3 DNA: TGTGCCAGTACCTCGGGGTTTGGCGAGCAGTACTTC. This encodes CASTSGFGEQYF. The full variable domain, in which reference TRBV19 and TRBJ2-7 provide the parts outside the CDR3, is DGGITQSPKYLFRKEGQNVTLSCEQNLNHDAMYWYRQDPGQGLRLIYYSQIVNDFQKGDIAEGYSVSREKKESFPLTVTSAQKNPTAFYLCASTSGFGEQYFGPGTRLTVT.

This clone was counted only a few times. The chain couples TRBV25-1 to TRBJ2-7; tentative D call: TRBD1 (7 bases). The V gene lost 4 bases and the J gene lost 5 bases, with 12 bases spanning the gap. The V gene's germline CDR1 is MGHDK and CDR2 SYGVNS. The CDR3 runs 13 residues. This chain's CDR3 is CASSVQGRHEQYF. CDR3 DNA sequence: TGTGCCAGCAGTGTACAGGGGAGGCACGAGCAGTACTTC.

V is TRBV4-3 and J is TRBJ2-3; TRBD2 matches at 8 bases. This CDR3 contains 15 residues. Germline values: CDR1 LGHNA, CDR2 YSLEER. V shed 1 base and J 8 bases; nucleotides not matched to a gene: 8. CDR3 protein: CASSQVGGAGGTQYF. CDR3 DNA: TGCGCCAGCAGCCAAGTCGGGGGGGCAGGCGGTACGCAGTATTTT.

The CDR3 bases are TGTGCCAGCAGCCCAGACGGGAGCTCCTACAATGAGCAGTTCTTC. Translated: CASSPDGSSYNEQFF. The chain uses TRBV27 and TRBJ2-1, with D tentatively TRBD2 (6 bases). Germline-derived CDR1 and CDR2 are MNHEY and SMNVEV (reference sequence). The CDR3 is made up of 15 amino acids. The V and J ends lost 6 bases and 0 bases respectively, with 12 bases between them.